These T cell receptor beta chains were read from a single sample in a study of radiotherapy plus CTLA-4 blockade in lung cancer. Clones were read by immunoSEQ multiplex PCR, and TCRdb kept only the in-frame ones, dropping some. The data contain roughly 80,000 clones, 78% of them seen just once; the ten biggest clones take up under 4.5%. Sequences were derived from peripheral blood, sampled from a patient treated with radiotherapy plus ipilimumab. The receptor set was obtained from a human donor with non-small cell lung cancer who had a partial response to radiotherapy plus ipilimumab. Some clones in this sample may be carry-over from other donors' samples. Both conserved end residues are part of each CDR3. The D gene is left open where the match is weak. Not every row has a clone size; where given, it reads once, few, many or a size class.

TGTGCCAGCAGTGAGGGGGGGGAACTTCCGGAGCAGTACTTC	CASSEGGELPEQYF	TRBJ2-7	TRBV2	TRBD2	NA
TGTGCCACCAGCAGTCCAAACACAGGGGGAGCGCGGGGCTACACCTTC	CATSSPNTGGARGYTF	TRBJ1-2	TRBV15	TRBD1	NA
TGCGCCAGCAGCCACAATACAGGCAGCAATTCACCCCTCCACTTT	CASSHNTGSNSPLHF	TRBJ1-6	TRBV4-1	NA	NA
TGTGCCAGCTCAGCGGGGAATCGGTACAATGAGCAGTTCTTC	CASSAGNRYNEQFF	TRBJ2-1	TRBV18	NA	NA
TGTGCCAGCAGTCGCGGGGTATGGCAGCCCCAGCATTTT	CASSRGVWQPQHF	TRBJ1-5	TRBV14	NA	NA
TGTGCCAGCAGCCGAGACAGGGGCGGCGAGCAGTACTTC	CASSRDRGGEQYF	TRBJ2-7	TRBV11-2	TRBD1	NA
TGTGCCAGCAGCAAGGGCAGGGGCTACGAGCAGTACTTC	CASSKGRGYEQYF	TRBJ2-7	TRBV6-5	NA	NA
TGTGCCAGCAGTGAGGCAGGGGTGGATACGCAGTATTTT	CASSEAGVDTQYF	TRBJ2-3	TRBV2	NA	NA
TGTGCTAGTGGTCCCAACGGACAGTTTGAGACCCAGTACTTC	CASGPNGQFETQYF	TRBJ2-5	TRBV12-5	NA	NA
TGTGCCAGCAGCCAGGAAACAGGGGATGGCACTGAAGCTTTCTTT	CASSQETGDGTEAFF	TRBJ1-1	TRBV7-2	TRBD1	few
TGTGCCAGCAGCTTACCGGCGGGAGAAGGCCACGGGGAGCTGTTTTTT	CASSLPAGEGHGELFF	TRBJ2-2	TRBV7-9	TRBD2	NA
TGCAGTGCTGCCATAGCGGAGCAGTACTTC	CSAAIAEQYF	TRBJ2-7	TRBV20-1	NA	NA
TGTGCCAGTCAATTGGGGCTAGCGGGAGACAATGAGCAGTTCTTC	CASQLGLAGDNEQFF	TRBJ2-1	TRBV28	TRBD2	few
TGTGCCAGCAGCTCCGAAGGAGGGTCAGGAGAGACCCAGTACTTC	CASSSEGGSGETQYF	TRBJ2-5	TRBV11-1	NA	NA
TGTGCCAGCAGCTTCAGAGACAGAAACGAGCAGTTCTTC	CASSFRDRNEQFF	TRBJ2-1	TRBV28	NA	NA
TGTGCCAGCAGCCAAGATCGACGGAGGGAGCAAGAGACCCAGTACTTC	CASSQDRRREQETQYF	TRBJ2-5	TRBV4-2	NA	NA
TGCAGCGTCCGAACGACAGGCCCGGAGACCCAGTACTTC	CSVRTTGPETQYF	TRBJ2-5	TRBV29-1	NA	NA
TGTGCCAGCAGTGCCGGGTCGTACACCATATATTTT	CASSAGSYTIYF	TRBJ1-3	TRBV25-1	NA	few
TGTGCCAGCAGCTTAGATGCGGCGAGCTCCTACAATGAGCAGTTCTTC	CASSLDAASSYNEQFF	TRBJ2-1	TRBV7-7	NA	NA
TGTGCCAGCAGTTCCGACTATCAGGGGATTCAGTACTTC	CASSSDYQGIQYF	TRBJ2-4	TRBV6-5	NA	NA
TGTGCCAGCAGTCGAAGCGGGAGAAAGACCGGGGAGCTGTTTTTT	CASSRSGRKTGELFF	TRBJ2-2	TRBV28	TRBD2	few
TGCGCCAGCAGCTTCACTAGCGGGGTTAGCACAGATACGCAGTATTTT	CASSFTSGVSTDTQYF	TRBJ2-3	TRBV5-1	TRBD2	NA
TGTGCCAGCAGCAAAGCATCAGGTATCCAAGAGACCCAGTACTTC	CASSKASGIQETQYF	TRBJ2-5	TRBV21-1	NA	NA
TGTGCCAGCAGCTCGATGGGACTAGGTTTGGGTGAGCTGTTTTTT	CASSSMGLGLGELFF	TRBJ2-2	TRBV28	TRBD2	medium-sized
TGTGCCACCAGCATAGGAGGGGTCGGCGGGGAGCTGTTTTTT	CATSIGGVGGELFF	TRBJ2-2	TRBV15	NA	NA
TGCAGCGTAGCTAGCGGGGGGTCAGAGACCCAGTACTTC	CSVASGGSETQYF	TRBJ2-5	TRBV29-1	TRBD2	NA
TGTGCCAGCAGTAAACGGGACAGGGGGAGCGAGCAGTACTTC	CASSKRDRGSEQYF	TRBJ2-7	TRBV2	TRBD1	once
TGTGCCAGCACTGGGGCGTATGGCTACACCTTC	CASTGAYGYTF	TRBJ1-2	TRBV6-5	NA	NA
TGTGCCAGCAGTGCCTACAGGGGTTTCTCCTACGAGCAGTACTTC	CASSAYRGFSYEQYF	TRBJ2-7	TRBV27	TRBD1	few
TGTGCCAGTAGTTATGGGGGCAGGGGATACGAGCAGTACTTC	CASSYGGRGYEQYF	TRBJ2-7	TRBV19	NA	NA
TGTGCCAGCCGTACGACAGGGACGGGTGGCTACACCTTC	CASRTTGTGGYTF	TRBJ1-2	TRBV27	TRBD1	NA
TGTGCCAGCACGCCCTGGGGGACAGGAAGCAATCAGCCCCAGCATTTT	CASTPWGTGSNQPQHF	TRBJ1-5	TRBV28	TRBD1	NA
TGCGCCAGCAGCGACGCAGGAAGGAATCAGCCCCAGCATTTT	CASSDAGRNQPQHF	TRBJ1-5	TRBV4-1	NA	NA
TGTGCCAGCAGTGGACAGGGGGCTGTTTCACCCCTCCACTTT	CASSGQGAVSPLHF	TRBJ1-6	TRBV2	TRBD1	NA
TGTGCCAGCAGCTTAGCCCTAGCGGGGGGGGCGACTTCCAATGAGCAGTTCTTC	CASSLALAGGATSNEQFF	TRBJ2-1	TRBV7-6	TRBD2	NA
TGTGCCAGCAGCGGAGGGCAGCGTGAAGCTTTCTTT	CASSGGQREAFF	TRBJ1-1	TRBV9	NA	NA
TGTGCCACCACCGACAGGGTCCTCGCAGATACGCAGTATTTT	CATTDRVLADTQYF	TRBJ2-3	TRBV2	TRBD1	NA
TGCAGCGTTGATACGGTAGGGGGCCCTGGAAACACCATATATTTT	CSVDTVGGPGNTIYF	TRBJ1-3	TRBV29-1	TRBD1	NA
TGTGCCAGCAGTGAAAACTTGAACACTGAAGCTTTCTTT	CASSENLNTEAFF	TRBJ1-1	TRBV2	NA	NA
TGTGCCAGCAGCGGGAGGGTCTCCTCCTCTGGAAACACCATATATTTT	CASSGRVSSSGNTIYF	TRBJ1-3	TRBV9	NA	NA